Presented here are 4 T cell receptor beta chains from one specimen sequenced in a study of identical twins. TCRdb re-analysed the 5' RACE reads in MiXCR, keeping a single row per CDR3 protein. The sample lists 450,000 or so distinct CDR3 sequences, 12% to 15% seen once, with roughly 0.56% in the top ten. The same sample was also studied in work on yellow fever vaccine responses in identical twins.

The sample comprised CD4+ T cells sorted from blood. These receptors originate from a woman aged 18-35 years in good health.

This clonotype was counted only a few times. CDR3 sequence: CASSQGGTAATEAFF. CDR3 nucleotide sequence: TGTGCCAGCAGCCAAGGGGGGACCGCCGCGACCGAAGCTTTCTTT. This sequence joins TRBV3-1 and TRBJ1-1, with a weak D call TRBD1 (5 bases). V lost 1 base and J lost 8, with 17 bases in between. Germline V gene sequence: CDR1 LGHDT, CDR2 YNNKEL (reference sequence). This CDR3 region has 15 residues.

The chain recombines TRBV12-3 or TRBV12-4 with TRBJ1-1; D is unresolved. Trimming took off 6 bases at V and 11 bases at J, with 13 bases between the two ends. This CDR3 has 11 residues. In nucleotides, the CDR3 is TGTGCCAGCAGGACTCTAATTGAGGCTTTCTTT. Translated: CASRTLIEAFF.

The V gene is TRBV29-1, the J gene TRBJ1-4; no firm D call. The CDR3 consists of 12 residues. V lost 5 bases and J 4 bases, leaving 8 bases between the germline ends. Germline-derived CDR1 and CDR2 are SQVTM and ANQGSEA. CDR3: CSVRQSNEKLFF. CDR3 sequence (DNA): TGCAGCGTTCGGCAGAGTAATGAAAAACTGTTTTTT.

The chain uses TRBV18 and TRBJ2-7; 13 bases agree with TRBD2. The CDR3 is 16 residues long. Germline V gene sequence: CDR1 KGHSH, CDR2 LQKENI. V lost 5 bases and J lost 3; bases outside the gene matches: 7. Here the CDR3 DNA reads TGTGCCAGCTCAAGGGGGACTAGCGGGAACAACTACGAGCAGTACTTC. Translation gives CASSRGTSGNNYEQYF.